This T cell receptor beta chain comes out of a study of cytomegalovirus exposure and HLA in healthy donors. This clone was detected once. 60 Vbeta and 13 Jbeta primers were used in PCR. Assay used: immunoSEQ multiplex PCR; TCRdb lists only in-frame clones, some missing. The sample has about 140,000 clones, around 85% seen once. The CDR3 consists of 13 residues. Trimming cost V 6 bases and J 5 bases, with 13 bases left between them. Germline V lookup: CDR1 WSHSY, CDR2 SAAADI. V is TRBV10-2 and J is TRBJ2-5; the D gene is possibly TRBD1 (5 bases). This sequence was found in a man between 40 and 49 years old in good health and CMV-seropositive. The sequencing input was PBMCs. The CDR3 region is CASRVPGAETQYF. In nucleotides, the CDR3 is TGCGCCAGCAGGGTTCCTGGGGCGGAGACCCAGTACTTC.